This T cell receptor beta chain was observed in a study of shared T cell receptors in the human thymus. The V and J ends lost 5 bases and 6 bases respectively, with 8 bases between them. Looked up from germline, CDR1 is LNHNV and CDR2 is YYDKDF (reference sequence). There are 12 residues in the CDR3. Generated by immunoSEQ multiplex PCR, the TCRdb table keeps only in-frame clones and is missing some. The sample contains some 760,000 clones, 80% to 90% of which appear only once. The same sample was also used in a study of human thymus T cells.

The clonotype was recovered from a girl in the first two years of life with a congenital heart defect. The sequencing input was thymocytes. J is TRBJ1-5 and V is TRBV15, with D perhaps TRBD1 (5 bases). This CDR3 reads CATSLGGQPQHF. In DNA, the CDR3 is TGTGCCACCAGCCTCGGGGGTCAGCCCCAGCATTTT.